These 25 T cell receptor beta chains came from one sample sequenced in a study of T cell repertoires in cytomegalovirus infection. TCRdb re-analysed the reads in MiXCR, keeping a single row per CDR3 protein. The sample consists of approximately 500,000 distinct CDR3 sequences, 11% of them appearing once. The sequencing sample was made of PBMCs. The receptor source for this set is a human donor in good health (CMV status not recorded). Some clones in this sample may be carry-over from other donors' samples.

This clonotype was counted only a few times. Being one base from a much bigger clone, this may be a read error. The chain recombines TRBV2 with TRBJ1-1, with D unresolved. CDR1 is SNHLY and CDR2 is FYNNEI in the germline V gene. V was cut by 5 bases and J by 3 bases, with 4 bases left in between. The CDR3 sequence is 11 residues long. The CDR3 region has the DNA TGTGCCAGCAGTAGGTACACTGAAGCTTTCTTT. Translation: CASSRYTEAFF.

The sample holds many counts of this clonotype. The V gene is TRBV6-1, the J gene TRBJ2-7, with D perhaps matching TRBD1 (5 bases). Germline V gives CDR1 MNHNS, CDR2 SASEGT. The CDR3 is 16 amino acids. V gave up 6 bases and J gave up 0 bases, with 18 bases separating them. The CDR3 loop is CASRAWAGSSSYEQYF. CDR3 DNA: TGTGCCAGCAGGGCCTGGGCAGGGTCAAGCTCCTACGAGCAGTACTTC.

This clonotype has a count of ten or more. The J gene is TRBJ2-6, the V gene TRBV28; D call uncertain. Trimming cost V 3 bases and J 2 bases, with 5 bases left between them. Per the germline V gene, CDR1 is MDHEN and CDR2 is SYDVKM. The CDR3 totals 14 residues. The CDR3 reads CASSFAAGANVLTF. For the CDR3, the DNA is TGTGCCAGCAGTTTTGCGGCTGGGGCCAACGTCCTGACTTTC.

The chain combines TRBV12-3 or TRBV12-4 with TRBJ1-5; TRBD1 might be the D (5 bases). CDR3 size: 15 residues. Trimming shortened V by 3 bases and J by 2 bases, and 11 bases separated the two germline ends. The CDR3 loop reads CASSFQWDGNQPQHF. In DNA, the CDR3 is TGTGCCAGCAGTTTTCAATGGGACGGCAATCAGCCCCAGCATTTT.

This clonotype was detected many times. This CDR3 reads CSAPDRGLGELFF. CDR3 nucleotide sequence: TGCAGTGCTCCGGACAGGGGGCTTGGGGAGCTGTTTTTT. The genes are TRBV20-1 and TRBJ2-2, with TRBD1 matching over 11 bases. V dropped 5 bases and J dropped 8; count of bases not matched to a gene: 4. Germline CDR1 DFQATT, CDR2 SNEGSKA (reference sequence). This CDR3 contains 13 residues.

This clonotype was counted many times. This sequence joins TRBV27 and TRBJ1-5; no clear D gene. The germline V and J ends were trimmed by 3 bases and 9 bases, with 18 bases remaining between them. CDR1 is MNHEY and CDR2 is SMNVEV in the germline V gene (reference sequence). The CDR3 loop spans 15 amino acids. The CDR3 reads CASSFKFGTLLPQHF. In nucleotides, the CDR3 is TGTGCCAGCAGTTTCAAATTCGGCACTCTGCTGCCCCAGCATTTT.

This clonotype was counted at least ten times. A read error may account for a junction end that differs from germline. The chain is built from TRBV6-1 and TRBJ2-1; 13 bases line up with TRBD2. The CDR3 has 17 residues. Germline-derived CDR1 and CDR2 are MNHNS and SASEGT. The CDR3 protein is CASSSSTSGGPYSEQFF. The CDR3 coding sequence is TGTGCCAGCAGCTCATCGACTAGCGGGGGGCCCTACAGTGAGCAGTTCTTC.

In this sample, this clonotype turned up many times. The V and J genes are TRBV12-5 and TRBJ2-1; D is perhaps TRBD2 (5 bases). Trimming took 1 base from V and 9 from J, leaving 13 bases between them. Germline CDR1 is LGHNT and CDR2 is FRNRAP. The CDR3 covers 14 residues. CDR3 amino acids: CASGLGLRRGEQFF. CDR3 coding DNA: TGTGCTAGTGGTTTGGGACTTCGACGGGGTGAGCAGTTCTTC. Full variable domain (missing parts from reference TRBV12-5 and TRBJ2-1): DARVTQTPRHKVTEMGQEVTMRCQPILGHNTVFWYRQTMMQGLELLAYFRNRAPLDDSGMPKDRFSAEMPDATLATLKIQPSEPRDSAVYFCASGLGLRRGEQFFGPGTRLTVL.

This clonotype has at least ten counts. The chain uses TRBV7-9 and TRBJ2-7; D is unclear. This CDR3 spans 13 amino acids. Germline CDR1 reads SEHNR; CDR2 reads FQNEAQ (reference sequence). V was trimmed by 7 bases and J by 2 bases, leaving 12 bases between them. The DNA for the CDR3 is TGTGCCAGCATGTCGGGCCCGCCCTACGAGCAGTACTTC. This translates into CASMSGPPYEQYF.

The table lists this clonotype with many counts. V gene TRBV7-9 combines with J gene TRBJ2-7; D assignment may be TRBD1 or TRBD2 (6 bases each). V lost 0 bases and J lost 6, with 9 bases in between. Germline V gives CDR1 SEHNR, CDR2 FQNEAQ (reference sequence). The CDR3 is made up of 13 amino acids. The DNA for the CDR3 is TGTGCCAGCAGCTTAGCAGGGGGGCGCGAGCAGTACTTC. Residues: CASSLAGGREQYF.

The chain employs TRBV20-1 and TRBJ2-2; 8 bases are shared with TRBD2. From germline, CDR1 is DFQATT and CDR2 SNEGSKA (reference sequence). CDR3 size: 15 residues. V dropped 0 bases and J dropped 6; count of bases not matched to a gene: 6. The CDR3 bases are TGCAGTGCTAGAGATCTCCGGGAGGGTGCCGGGGAGCTGTTTTTT. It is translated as CSARDLREGAGELFF.

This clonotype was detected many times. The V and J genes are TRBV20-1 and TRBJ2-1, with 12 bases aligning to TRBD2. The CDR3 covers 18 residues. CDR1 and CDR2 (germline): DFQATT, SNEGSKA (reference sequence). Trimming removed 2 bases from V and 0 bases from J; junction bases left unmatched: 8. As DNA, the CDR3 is TGCAGTGCTAGAAGGAGACTAGCGGGAGACCTCTCCTACAATGAGCAGTTCTTC. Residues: CSARRRLAGDLSYNEQFF.

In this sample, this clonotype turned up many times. CDR3 DNA: TGTGCCAGCAGCTTAGAAGGACAGCCTGACGAGCAGTACTTC. As protein: CASSLEGQPDEQYF. The chain links TRBV7-2 to TRBJ2-7; possible D gene TRBD1, 6 bases. Germline assignment: CDR1 SGHTA and CDR2 FQGNSA. This CDR3 contains 14 residues. V gave up 1 base and J gave up 5 bases, with 12 bases separating them.

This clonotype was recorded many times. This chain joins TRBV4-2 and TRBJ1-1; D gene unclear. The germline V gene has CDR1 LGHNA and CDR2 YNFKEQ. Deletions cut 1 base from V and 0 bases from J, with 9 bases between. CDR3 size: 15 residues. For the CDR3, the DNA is TGTGCCAGCAGCCAAGTCGGGCAGGTGAACACTGAAGCTTTCTTT. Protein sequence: CASSQVGQVNTEAFF.

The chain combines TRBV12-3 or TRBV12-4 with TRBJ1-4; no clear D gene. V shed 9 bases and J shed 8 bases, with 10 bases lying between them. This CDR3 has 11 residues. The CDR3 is CASRRQEKLFF. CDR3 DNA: TGTGCCAGTAGGAGGCAAGAAAAACTGTTTTTT.

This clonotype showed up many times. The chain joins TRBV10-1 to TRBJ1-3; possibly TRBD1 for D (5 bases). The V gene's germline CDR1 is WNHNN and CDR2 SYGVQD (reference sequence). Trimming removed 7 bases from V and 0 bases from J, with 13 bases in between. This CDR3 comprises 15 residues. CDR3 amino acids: CASIRGAPSGNTIYF. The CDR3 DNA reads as TGCGCCAGCATTAGAGGGGCCCCCTCTGGAAACACCATATATTTT.

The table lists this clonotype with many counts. The CDR3: CSARAPRSGYYNEQFF. CDR3 DNA: TGCAGTGCTAGAGCCCCGCGGAGCGGGTATTACAATGAGCAGTTCTTC. The chain joins TRBV20-1 to TRBJ2-1; D is perhaps TRBD2 (6 bases). Germline lookup yields CDR1 DFQATT and CDR2 SNEGSKA (reference sequence). The CDR3 spans 16 residues. Trimming cost V 1 base and J 4 bases, with 17 bases left between them.

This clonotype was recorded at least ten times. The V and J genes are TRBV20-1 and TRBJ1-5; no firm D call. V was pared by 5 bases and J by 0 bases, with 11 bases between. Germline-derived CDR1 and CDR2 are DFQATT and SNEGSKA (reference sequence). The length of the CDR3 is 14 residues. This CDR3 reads CSASVGYSNQPQHF. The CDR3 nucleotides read TGCAGTGCTTCAGTGGGGTATAGCAATCAGCCCCAGCATTTT.

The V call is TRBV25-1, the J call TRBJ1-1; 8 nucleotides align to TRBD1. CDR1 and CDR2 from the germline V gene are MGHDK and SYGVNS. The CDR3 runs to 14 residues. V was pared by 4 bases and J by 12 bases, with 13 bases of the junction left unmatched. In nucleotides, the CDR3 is TGTGCCAGCAGTGGGCATGATGATGGACAGGGAACTTTCTTT. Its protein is CASSGHDDGQGTFF.

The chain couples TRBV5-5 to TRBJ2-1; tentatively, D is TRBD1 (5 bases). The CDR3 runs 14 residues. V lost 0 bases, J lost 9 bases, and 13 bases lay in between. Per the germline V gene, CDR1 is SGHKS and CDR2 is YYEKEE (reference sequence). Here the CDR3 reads CASSLEGRAGEQFF. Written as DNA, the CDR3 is TGTGCCAGCAGCTTGGAGGGCAGGGCTGGTGAGCAGTTCTTC.

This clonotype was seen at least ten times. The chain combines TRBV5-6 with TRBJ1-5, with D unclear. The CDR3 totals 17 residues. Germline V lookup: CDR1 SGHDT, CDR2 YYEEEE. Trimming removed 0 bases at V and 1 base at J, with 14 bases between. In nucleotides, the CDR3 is TGTGCCAGCAGCTTGGCCGGGAGTGGTCGCAGCAATCAGCCCCAGCATTTT. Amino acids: CASSLAGSGRSNQPQHF.

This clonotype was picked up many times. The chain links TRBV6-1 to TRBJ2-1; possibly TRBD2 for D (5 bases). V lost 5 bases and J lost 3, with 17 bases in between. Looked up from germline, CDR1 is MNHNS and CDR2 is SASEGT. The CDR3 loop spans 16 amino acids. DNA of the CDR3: TGTGCCAGCAGTCTACACTCCCAGGACTTCTACAATGAGCAGTTCTTC. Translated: CASSLHSQDFYNEQFF.

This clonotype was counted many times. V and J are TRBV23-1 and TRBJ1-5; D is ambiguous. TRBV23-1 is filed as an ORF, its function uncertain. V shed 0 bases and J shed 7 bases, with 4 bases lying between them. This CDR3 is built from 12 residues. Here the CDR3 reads CASSQSRQPQHF. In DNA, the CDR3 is TGCGCCAGCAGTCAATCGCGGCAGCCCCAGCATTTT.

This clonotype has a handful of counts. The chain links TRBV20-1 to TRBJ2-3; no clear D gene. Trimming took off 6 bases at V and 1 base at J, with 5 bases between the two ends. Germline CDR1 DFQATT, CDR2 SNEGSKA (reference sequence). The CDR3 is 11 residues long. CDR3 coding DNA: TGCAGTGCGACCGGCACAGATACGCAGTATTTT. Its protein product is CSATGTDTQYF.

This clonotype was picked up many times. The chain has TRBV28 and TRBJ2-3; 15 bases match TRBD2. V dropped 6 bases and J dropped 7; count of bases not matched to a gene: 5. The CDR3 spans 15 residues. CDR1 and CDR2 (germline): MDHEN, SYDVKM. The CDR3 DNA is TGTGCCAGCAGAGGACTAGCGGGAGGGCCGTATACGCAGTATTTT. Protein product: CASRGLAGGPYTQYF.